The T cell receptor beta chain described here comes from a study of blood T cells in healthy people across ages (dated by TCRdb to the mid-2010s). Study-level background: In model experiments, template switching captured about one uniquely barcoded TCR beta cDNA molecule for every two T cells. The donors were divided into four age groups: young (average around 17 years), middle-aged (roughly 40), aged (about 56) and long-lived (82). Age-related changes in TCR beta repertoire diversity were measured in the study by deep sequencing normalized with unique cDNA molecular identifiers. Two additional independent replicas of 1 million unique cDNA reads from the same blood draw were analyzed for two donors (one aged 18 to 30 and one aged 80 or older). To avoid experimental bias, donors of different ages were randomly spread across the sequencing lanes. Findings and caveats that apply to the study as a whole: The long-lived group showed more naive CD4+ T cells, fewer expanded clones and increased TCR diversity than the aged group, suggesting age selection. Estimates of total diversity based on one million sequenced T cells were regarded as lower bounds and as underestimates. As age increased, observed TCR beta diversity per million T cells dropped in a roughly linear way, and a significant reduction was already evident by age roughly 36. Because profiling used bulk unsorted PBMCs, naive and antigen-experienced compartments could not be compared conclusively. Because the CMV infection status of the donors was unknown, age-related changes in expanded clonotypes may potentially have been confounded. A strong correlation was found between observed TCR beta diversity and the percentage of naive T cells measured by flow cytometry.

The receptor library was made with 5' RACE. The second PCR ran for roughly 6 to 11 cycles and used a J-beta primer mix along with a sample-barcoded 5' primer. A template-switch 5' adaptor carrying 12 random nucleotides introduced a unique molecular identifier onto each TCR beta cDNA molecule. Each sample yielded at least 2.5 million CDR3-containing paired-end reads. The Mint cDNA synthesis kit, primed by a TRBC-specific oligonucleotide, was used to synthesize first-strand cDNA from all RNA. After uracil-DNA glycosylase treatment, a first 18-cycle PCR used universal primers M1SS and BC2_uni_R on all cDNA. The study's own analysis went as follows. For normalization, 1 million high-quality reads, each with a distinct molecular identifier, were randomly selected from each sample. Reads sharing molecular identifiers were discarded rather than binned into consensus sequences. MiTCR, run with a Q25 quality threshold and the strictest error-elimination algorithm, handled CDR3 identification, clonotype clustering and error correction. A nonparametric unseen species model using Euler transformation provided a lower-bound estimate of total TCR beta diversity. TCRdb reprocessing: public reads trimmed at Q25 with fastp, clones called with MiXCR, in-frame beta chains kept. Rows merge per CDR3 protein into single entries with the most common DNA and genes. The authors' filters were not applied to this entry. Counted in this sample were 1,800,000 or so distinct CDR3 sequences; around 40% of them appeared once. The leading ten clones occupy about 23% of the sample.

The junction shows trimming of 3 bases on V and 8 bases on J, and the gene matches do not reach 5 bases of it. The CDR3 has 14 amino acids, counting the end cysteine and phenylalanine. Solely the CDR3 DNA is kept, with 42 bases framed from the first base. The sample holds a few counts of this clonotype. Its recognized antigen is unknown. No base quality values were provided; no much bigger clone lies one nucleotide off. The donors were some 39 Caucasian individuals from Russia, aged roughly 6 to 90 years, who were systemically healthy. About 9.1 milliliters of peripheral blood were collected from each donor into EDTA-treated Vacutainer tubes. Ficoll-Paque density-gradient centrifugation was used to isolate PBMCs, with at least 7 million per sample. Trizol reagent was used to extract total RNA from the PBMCs, yielding at least 5 micrograms per sample. For every donor, an aliquot of PBMCs went through flow cytometry to measure the percentages of naive CD45RAhigh/CD27high T cells.

The rearranged segments are TRBV12-3 or TRBV12-4 and TRBJ2-1, with 9 central nucleotides matching TRBD2. The TCR originated in a human donor in good health. Specimen: blood. The DNA reads TGTGCCAGCAGTTTCGGCGGGGGGGACTATGAGCAGTTCTTC. This gives the protein CASSFGGGDYEQFF.